These T cell receptor beta chains were read from a single sample in a study of siplizumab effects on memory and regulatory T cells. Repertoires were generated with immunoSEQ multiplex PCR, while TCRdb's copy carries only in-frame clones and drops some. This table holds about 120,000 clones, 90% to 95% found once. The specimen sequenced was non-Treg CD4+ T cells sorted from blood. These receptors originate from a human donor in good health. CDR3s leave out the opening cysteine and the closing phenylalanine or tryptophan.

J gene: TRBJ1-1; V gene: TRBV6-1; CDR3 protein: ASSEWGEAF
J gene: TRBJ1-4; V gene: TRBV19; CDR3 protein: ASSIGPGRANEKLF
J gene: TRBJ2-5; V gene: TRBV7-6; CDR3 protein: ASSLLTVQETQY
J gene: TRBJ2-7; V gene: TRBV28; CDR3 protein: ASTQGDGGVSYEQY
J gene: TRBJ2-2; V gene: TRBV7-2; CDR3 protein: ASSLASSGAANTGELF
J gene: TRBJ2-3; V gene: TRBV7-9; CDR3 protein: ASSLGPVY
J gene: TRBJ1-2; V gene: TRBV25-1; CDR3 protein: ASSEWFGENGYT
J gene: TRBJ2-7; V gene: TRBV30; CDR3 protein: AWSVAGTRSEQY
J gene: TRBJ2-2; V gene: TRBV19; CDR3 protein: ASSITTWFGTGELF
J gene: TRBJ2-3; V gene: TRBV28; CDR3 protein: ASNSPSGGLPRYTDTQY
J gene: TRBJ2-2; V gene: TRBV7-2; CDR3 protein: ASSPRAGGPNTGELF
J gene: TRBJ2-7; V gene: TRBV28; CDR3 protein: ASRSQGGATSYEQY
J gene: TRBJ1-1; V gene: TRBV18; CDR3 protein: ASSPQNRQLDTEAF
J gene: TRBJ2-3; V gene: TRBV6-5; CDR3 protein: ASRDRDRGKDTQY
J gene: TRBJ2-7; V gene: TRBV11-2; CDR3 protein: ASSAPRTGASEQY
J gene: TRBJ2-3; V gene: TRBV5-6; CDR3 protein: ASSALAGARDTQY
J gene: TRBJ2-5; V gene: TRBV21-1; CDR3 protein: AREGGQQETQY
J gene: TRBJ1-6; V gene: TRBV19; CDR3 protein: ASSISEFDRLNSPLH
J gene: TRBJ1-2; V gene: TRBV28; CDR3 protein: ASSWANREGYT
J gene: TRBJ1-2; V gene: TRBV27; CDR3 protein: ASRTPQANYGYT
J gene: TRBJ1-1; V gene: TRBV5-1; CDR3 protein: ASSPNGTEAF
J gene: TRBJ1-5; V gene: TRBV15; CDR3 protein: ATSRYRSNQPQH
J gene: TRBJ2-6; V gene: TRBV5-1; CDR3 protein: ASSLVGTSGANVLT
J gene: TRBJ2-2; V gene: TRBV6-5; CDR3 protein: ASRLIANTGELF